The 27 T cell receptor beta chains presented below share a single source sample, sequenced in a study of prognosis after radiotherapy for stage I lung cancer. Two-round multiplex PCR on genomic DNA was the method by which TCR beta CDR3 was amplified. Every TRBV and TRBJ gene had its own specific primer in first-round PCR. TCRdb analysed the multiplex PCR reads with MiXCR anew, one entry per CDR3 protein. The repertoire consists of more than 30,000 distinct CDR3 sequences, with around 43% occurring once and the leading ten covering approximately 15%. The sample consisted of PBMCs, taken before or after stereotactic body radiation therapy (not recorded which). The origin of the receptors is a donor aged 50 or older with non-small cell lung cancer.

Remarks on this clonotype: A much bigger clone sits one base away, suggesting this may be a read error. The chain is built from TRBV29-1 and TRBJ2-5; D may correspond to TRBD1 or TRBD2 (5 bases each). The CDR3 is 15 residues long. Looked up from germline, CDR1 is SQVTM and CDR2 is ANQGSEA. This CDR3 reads CSVDGAPGPKDTQYF. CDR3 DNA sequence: TGCAGCGTTGACGGGGCACCGGGCCCTAAAGATACCCAGTACTTC.

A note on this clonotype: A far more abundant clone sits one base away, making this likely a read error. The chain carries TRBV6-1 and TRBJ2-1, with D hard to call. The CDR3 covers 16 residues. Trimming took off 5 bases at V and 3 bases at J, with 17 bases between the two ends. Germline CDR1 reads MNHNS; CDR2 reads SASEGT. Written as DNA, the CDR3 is TGTGCCAGCAGTTACCTCTGGAGAGACTTCTACAATGAGCAGTTCTTC. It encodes CASSYLWRDFYNEQFF.

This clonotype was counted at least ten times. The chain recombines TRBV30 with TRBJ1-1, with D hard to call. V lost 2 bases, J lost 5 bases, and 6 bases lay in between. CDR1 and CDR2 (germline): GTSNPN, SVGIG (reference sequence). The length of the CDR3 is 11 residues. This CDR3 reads CAWSQQTEAFF. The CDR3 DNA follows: TGTGCCTGGAGTCAGCAAACTGAAGCTTTCTTT.

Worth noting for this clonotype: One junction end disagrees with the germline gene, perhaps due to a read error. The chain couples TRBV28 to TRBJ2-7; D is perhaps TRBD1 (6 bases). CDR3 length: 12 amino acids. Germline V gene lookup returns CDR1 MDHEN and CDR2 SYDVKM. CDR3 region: CASQRGWYDQYF. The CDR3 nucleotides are TGTGCCAGCCAGAGGGGGTGGTACGATCAGTACTTC.

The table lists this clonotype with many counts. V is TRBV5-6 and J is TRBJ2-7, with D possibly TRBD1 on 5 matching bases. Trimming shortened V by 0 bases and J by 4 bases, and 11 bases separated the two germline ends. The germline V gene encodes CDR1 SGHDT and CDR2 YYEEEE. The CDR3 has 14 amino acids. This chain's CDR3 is CASSLAGHTYEQYF. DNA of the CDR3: TGTGCCAGCAGCTTGGCAGGGCACACGTACGAGCAGTACTTC. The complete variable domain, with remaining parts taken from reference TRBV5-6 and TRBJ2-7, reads DAGVTQSPTHLIKTRGQQVTLRCSPKSGHDTVSWYQQALGQGPQFIFQYYEEEERQRGNFPDRFSGHQFPNYSSELNVNALLLGDSALYLCASSLAGHTYEQYFGPGTRLTVT.

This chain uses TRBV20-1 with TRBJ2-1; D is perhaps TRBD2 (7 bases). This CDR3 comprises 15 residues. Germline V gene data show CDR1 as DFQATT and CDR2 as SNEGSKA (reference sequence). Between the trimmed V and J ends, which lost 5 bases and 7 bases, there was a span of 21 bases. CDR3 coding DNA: TGCAGTGCTGAGGGGGGGCTATTTAAAGGTAATGAGCAGTTCTTC. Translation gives CSAEGGLFKGNEQFF.

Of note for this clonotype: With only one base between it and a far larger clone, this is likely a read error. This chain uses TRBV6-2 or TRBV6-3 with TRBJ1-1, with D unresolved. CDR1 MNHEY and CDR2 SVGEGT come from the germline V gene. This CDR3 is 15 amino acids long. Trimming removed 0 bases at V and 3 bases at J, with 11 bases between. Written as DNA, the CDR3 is TGTGCCAGCAGTTACTCGGCGGACTTCTACACTGAAGCTTTCTTT. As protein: CASSYSADFYTEAFF.

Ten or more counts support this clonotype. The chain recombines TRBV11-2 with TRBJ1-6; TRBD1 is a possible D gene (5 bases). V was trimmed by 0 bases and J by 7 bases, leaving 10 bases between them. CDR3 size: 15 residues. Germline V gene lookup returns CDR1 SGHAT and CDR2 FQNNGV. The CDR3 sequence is CASSLEGVGNSPLHF. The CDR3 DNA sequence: TGTGCCAGCAGCTTAGAGGGGGTAGGCAATTCACCCCTCCACTTT.

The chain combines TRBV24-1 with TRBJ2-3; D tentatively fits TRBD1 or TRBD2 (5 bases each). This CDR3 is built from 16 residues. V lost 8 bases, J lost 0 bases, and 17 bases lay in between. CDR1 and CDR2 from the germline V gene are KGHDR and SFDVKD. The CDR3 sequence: CATNDRDHTSTDTQYF. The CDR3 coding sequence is TGTGCCACCAATGACCGGGACCACACTAGCACAGATACGCAGTATTTT.

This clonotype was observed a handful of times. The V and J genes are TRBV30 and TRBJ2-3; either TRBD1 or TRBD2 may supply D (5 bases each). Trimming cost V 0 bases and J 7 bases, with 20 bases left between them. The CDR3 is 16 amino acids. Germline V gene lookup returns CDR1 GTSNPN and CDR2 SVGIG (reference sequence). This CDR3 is CAWSVGVEGEGNTQYF. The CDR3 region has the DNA TGTGCCTGGAGTGTTGGTGTTGAGGGAGAGGGGAATACGCAGTATTTT.

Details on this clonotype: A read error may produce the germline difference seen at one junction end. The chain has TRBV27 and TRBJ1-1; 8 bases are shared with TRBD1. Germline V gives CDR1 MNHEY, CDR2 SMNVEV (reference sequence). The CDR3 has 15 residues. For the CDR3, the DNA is TGTGCTAGCATTTGGGGGGGGACAGGGAACACTGAAGCTTTCTTT. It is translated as CASIWGGTGNTEAFF.

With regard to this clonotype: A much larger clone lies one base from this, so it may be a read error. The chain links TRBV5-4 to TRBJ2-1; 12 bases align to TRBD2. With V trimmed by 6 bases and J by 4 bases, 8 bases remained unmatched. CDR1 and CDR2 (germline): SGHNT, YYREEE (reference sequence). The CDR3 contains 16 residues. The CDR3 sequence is CASIVGTSGLYNEQFF. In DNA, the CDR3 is TGTGCCAGCATCGTTGGGACTAGCGGGCTTTACAATGAGCAGTTCTTC.

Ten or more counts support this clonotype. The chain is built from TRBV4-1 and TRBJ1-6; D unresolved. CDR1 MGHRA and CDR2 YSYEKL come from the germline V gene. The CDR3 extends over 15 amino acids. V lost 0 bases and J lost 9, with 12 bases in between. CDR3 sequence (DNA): TGCGCCAGCAGCCAAGACTTGGGTCTGGGTTCACCCCTCCACTTT. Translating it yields CASSQDLGLGSPLHF.

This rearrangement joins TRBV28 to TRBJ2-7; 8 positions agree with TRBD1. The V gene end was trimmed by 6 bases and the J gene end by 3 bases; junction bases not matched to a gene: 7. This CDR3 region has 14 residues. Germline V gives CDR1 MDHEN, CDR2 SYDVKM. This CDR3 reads CASSPGGTGYEQYF. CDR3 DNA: TGTGCCAGCAGCCCAGGGGGGACAGGCTACGAGCAGTACTTC.

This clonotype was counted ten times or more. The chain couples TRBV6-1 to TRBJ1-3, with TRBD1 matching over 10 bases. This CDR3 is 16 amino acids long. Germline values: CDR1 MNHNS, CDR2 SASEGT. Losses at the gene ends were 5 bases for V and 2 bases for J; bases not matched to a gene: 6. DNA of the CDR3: TGTGCCAGCAGTACGGACAGGGGGTGGGCTGGAAACACCATATATTTT. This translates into CASSTDRGWAGNTIYF.

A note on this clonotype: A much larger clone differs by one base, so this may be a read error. CDR3 amino acids: CSAEVYEQYF. CDR3 sequence (DNA): TGCAGTGCAGAGGTCTACGAGCAGTACTTC. This chain links TRBV20-1 with TRBJ2-7; the D is unclear. V was pared by 6 bases and J by 3 bases, with 6 bases between. In germline, CDR1 is DFQATT, CDR2 SNEGSKA (reference sequence). The CDR3 sequence is 10 residues long.

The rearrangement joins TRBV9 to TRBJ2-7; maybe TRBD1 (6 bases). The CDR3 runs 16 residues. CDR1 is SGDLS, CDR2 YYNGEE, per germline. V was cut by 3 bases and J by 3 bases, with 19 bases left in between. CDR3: CASSDQDTGSYYEQYF. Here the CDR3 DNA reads TGTGCCAGCAGCGATCAGGATACAGGGTCTTACTACGAGCAGTACTTC. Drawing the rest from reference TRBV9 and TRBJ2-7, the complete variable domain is DSGVTQTPKHLITATGQRVTLRCSPRSGDLSVYWYQQSLDQGLQFLIQYYNGEERAKGNILERFSAQQFPDLHSELNLSSLELGDSALYFCASSDQDTGSYYEQYFGPGTRLTVT.

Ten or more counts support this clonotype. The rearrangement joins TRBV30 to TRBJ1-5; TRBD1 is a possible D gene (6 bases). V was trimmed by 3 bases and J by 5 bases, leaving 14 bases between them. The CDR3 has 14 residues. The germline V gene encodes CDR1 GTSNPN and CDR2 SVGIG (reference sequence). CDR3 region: CAWSLGGGDQPQHF. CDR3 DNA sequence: TGTGCCTGGAGCCTAGGGGGGGGGGATCAGCCCCAGCATTTT.

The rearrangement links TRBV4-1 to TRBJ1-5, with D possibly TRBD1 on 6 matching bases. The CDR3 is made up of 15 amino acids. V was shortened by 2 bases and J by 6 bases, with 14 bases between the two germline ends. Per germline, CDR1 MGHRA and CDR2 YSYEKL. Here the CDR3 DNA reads TGCGCCAGCAGCCAAAGCCAGGGGTCGTTTCAGCCCCAGCATTTT. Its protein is CASSQSQGSFQPQHF.

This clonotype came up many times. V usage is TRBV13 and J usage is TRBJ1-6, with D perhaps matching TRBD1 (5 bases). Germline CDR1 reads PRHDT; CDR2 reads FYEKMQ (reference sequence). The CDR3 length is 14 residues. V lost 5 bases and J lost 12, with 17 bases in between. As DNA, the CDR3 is TGTGCCAGCAGCCAGGGACGGGCCCCGGAACCCCTCCACTTT. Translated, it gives CASSQGRAPEPLHF. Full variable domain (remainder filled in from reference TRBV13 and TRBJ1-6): AAGVIQSPRHLIKEKRETATLKCYPIPRHDTVYWYQQGPGQDPQFLISFYEKMQSDKGSIPDRFSAQQFSDYHSELNMSSLELGDSALYFCASSQGRAPEPLHFGNGTRLTVT.

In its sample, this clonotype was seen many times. DNA of the CDR3: TGTGCCAGCAGCCAAGTTGGGGGCGGAGGAACTGAAGCTTTCTTT. It yields the protein CASSQVGGGGTEAFF. The chain is built from TRBV3-1 and TRBJ1-1; the D gene is possibly TRBD1 (6 bases). Trimming took off 1 base at V and 5 bases at J, with 14 bases between the two ends. CDR3 length: 15 residues. Germline-derived CDR1 and CDR2 are LGHDT and YNNKEL (reference sequence).

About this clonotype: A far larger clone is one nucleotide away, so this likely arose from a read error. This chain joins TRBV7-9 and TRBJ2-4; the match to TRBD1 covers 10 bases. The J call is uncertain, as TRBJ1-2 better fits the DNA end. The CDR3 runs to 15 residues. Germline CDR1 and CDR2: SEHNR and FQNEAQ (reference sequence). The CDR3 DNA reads TGTGCCAGCAGCTCAGCGGGACAGGGGACCAATGGCTACACCTTC. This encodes CASSSAGQGTNGYTF.

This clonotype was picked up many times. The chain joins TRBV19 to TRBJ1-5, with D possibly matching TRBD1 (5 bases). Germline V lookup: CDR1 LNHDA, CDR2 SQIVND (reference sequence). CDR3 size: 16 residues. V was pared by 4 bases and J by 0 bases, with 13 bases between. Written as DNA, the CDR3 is TGTGCCAGTAGTAATGCTGACAGTTTTAGCAATCAGCCCCAGCATTTT. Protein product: CASSNADSFSNQPQHF.

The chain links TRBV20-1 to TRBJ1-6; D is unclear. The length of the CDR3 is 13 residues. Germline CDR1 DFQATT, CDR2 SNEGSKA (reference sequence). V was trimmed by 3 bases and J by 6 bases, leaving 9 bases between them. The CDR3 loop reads CSASIDSNSPLHF. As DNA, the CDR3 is TGCAGTGCTAGTATCGACTCTAATTCACCCCTCCACTTT.

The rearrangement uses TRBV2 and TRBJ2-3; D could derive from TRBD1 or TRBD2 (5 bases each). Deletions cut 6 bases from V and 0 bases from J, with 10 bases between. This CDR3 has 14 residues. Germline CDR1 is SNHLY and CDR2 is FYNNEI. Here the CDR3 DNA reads TGTGCCAGCAGGGGGAGACAGAGCACAGATACGCAGTATTTT. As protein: CASRGRQSTDTQYF.

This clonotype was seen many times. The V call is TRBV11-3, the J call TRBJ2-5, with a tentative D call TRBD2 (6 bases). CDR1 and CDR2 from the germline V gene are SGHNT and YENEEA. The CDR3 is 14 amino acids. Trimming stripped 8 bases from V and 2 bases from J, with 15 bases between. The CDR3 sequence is CASGRGGVQETQYF. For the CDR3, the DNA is TGTGCCAGCGGCCGAGGAGGGGTACAAGAGACCCAGTACTTC.

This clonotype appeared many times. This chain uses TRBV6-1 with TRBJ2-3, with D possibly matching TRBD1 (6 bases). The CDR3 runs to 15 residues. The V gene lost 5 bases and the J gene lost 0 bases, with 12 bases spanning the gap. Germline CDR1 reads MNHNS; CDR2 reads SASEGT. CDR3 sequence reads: CASSTWTESTDTQYF. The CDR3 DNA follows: TGTGCCAGCAGTACATGGACAGAGAGCACAGATACGCAGTATTTT.